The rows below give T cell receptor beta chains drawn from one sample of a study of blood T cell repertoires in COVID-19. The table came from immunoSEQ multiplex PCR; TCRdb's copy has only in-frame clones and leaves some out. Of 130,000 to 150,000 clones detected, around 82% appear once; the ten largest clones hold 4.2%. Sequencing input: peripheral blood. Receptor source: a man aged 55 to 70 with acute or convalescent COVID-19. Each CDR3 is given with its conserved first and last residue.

CASSESDRGNSPLHF	TRBV25-1	TRBJ1-6
CASSPTSRDRLLAGPYNEQFF	TRBV18	TRBJ2-1
CASRTGAYNSPLHF	TRBV2	TRBJ1-6
CSVPEGGSGANVLTF	TRBV29-1	TRBJ2-6
CASSLVGTDNEKLFF	TRBV5-6	TRBJ1-4
CASSGRDSPYEQYF	TRBV6-6	TRBJ2-7
CASSPGLQGRETQYF	TRBV4-1	TRBJ2-5
CASSILAENTGELFF	TRBV19	TRBJ2-2
CASSETSAGELFF	TRBV2	TRBJ2-2
CASSQAQRIAKNIQYF	TRBV14	TRBJ2-4
CASSPGLAGDRTYEQYF	TRBV18	TRBJ2-7
CSVERSGAFPDTQYF	TRBV29-1	TRBJ2-3
CASARESNEQYF	TRBV5-1	TRBJ2-7
CASSERLAGGRDEQFF	TRBV10-1	TRBJ2-1
CASSKGGLAGVDGELFF	TRBV5-1	TRBJ2-2
CASSQGLQETQYF	TRBV18	TRBJ2-5
CASSPRPQGANEKLFF	TRBV18	TRBJ1-4
CASSFRAGGPEAFF	TRBV7-8	TRBJ1-1
CSARHGKNTEAFF	TRBV29-1	TRBJ1-1
CASSDTGQGGGTEAFF	TRBV5-1	TRBJ1-1
CASNSAGSYNEQFF	TRBV10-2	TRBJ2-1
CASGDRGLFEQYF	TRBV6-5	TRBJ2-7
CASSPPMGGETQYF	TRBV18	TRBJ2-5
CSVGPGSNQPQHF	TRBV29-1	TRBJ1-5
CASSLPGVYGYTF	TRBV5-4	TRBJ1-2
CASSLIGRRGSNEQFF	TRBV28	TRBJ2-1
CASTNNRDSYEQYF	TRBV7-9	TRBJ2-7
CASSTGEETQYF	TRBV5-1	TRBJ2-5
CASSFGQGRAEAFF	TRBV27	TRBJ1-1
CAWSSWGQGSPWYF	TRBV30	TRBJ2-3
CASSSPRGEQYF	TRBV13	TRBJ2-7
CASSQEGPYEQYF	TRBV3-1/TRBV3-2	TRBJ2-7
CASSQGTSGPYNEQFF	TRBV18	TRBJ2-1
CASSLGSGDYEQYF	TRBV11-2	TRBJ2-7
CASSTGQGGGYNEQFF	TRBV5-1	TRBJ2-1
CASSLAGGGLTDTQYF	TRBV5-1	TRBJ2-3
CAILKGAGAFF	TRBV12-3/TRBV12-4	TRBJ1-1
CASSLRGDGTNYGYTF	TRBV18	TRBJ1-2
CASSLATDTQYF	TRBV5-1	TRBJ2-3
CASSAPSGKETQYF	TRBV7-9	TRBJ2-5
CASRAGPGETQYF	TRBV6-5	TRBJ2-5
CASSAWAAYEQYF	TRBV12-3/TRBV12-4	TRBJ2-7
CASSVGPPGNTEAFF	TRBV9	TRBJ1-1
CASSLTALSTEAFF	TRBV5-1	TRBJ1-1
CASSQAGGSYEQYF	TRBV3-1/TRBV3-2	TRBJ2-7
CAISERQGETQYF	TRBV10-3	TRBJ2-5
CASSADSEQFF	TRBV2	TRBJ2-1
CASSPGGGIYEQYF	TRBV6-6	TRBJ2-7
CSAARSGELFF	TRBV20-1	TRBJ2-2
CASKKEGADTQYF	TRBV10-1	TRBJ2-3
CASSVEGLAVHYYNEQFF	TRBV9	TRBJ2-1
CATQERQGLSEQYF	TRBV28	TRBJ2-7
CASSLGAGPYEQYF	TRBV11-2	TRBJ2-7
CASSLATNTEAFF	TRBV11-2	TRBJ1-1
CASRPGTGVTDTQYF	TRBV7-9	TRBJ2-3